One sample yielded the 7 T cell receptor beta chains listed below, sequenced in a study of blood T cell repertoires in COVID-19. Data came from immunoSEQ multiplex PCR; TCRdb stores just in-frame clones and leaves some out. The table includes 300,000 to 400,000 clones, under 90% detected once. Specimen: peripheral blood. Every receptor here comes from a woman aged 25 to 39 with COVID-19, enrolled during active disease.

This chain joins TRBV25-1 and TRBJ1-2; D remains unclear. The CDR3 covers 13 residues. V shed 5 bases and J shed 4 bases, with 11 bases lying between them. CDR1 and CDR2 (germline): MGHDK, SYGVNS. CDR3 amino acids: CASSPGGPYGYTF. As DNA, the CDR3 is TGTGCCAGCAGTCCAGGTGGTCCCTATGGCTACACCTTC.

This chain connects TRBV15 to TRBJ2-1; no firm D call. The CDR3 loop spans 13 amino acids. The germline V gene encodes CDR1 LNHNV and CDR2 YYDKDF (reference sequence). V was shortened by 0 bases and J by 7 bases, with 7 bases between the two germline ends. The CDR3 region is CATSRDRRNEQFF. The CDR3 DNA reads as TGTGCCACCAGCAGAGACAGGCGAAATGAGCAGTTCTTC.

J is TRBJ2-7 and V is TRBV5-4; 7 bases are a match to TRBD2. CDR1 is SGHNT and CDR2 is YYREEE in the germline V gene (reference sequence). This CDR3 has 15 residues. The ends lost 0 bases at V and 2 bases at J; junction bases unmatched: 5. The CDR3 DNA follows: TGTGCCAGCAGCTTGGGGCTAGCGGAGACCTACGAGCAGTACTTC. This gives the protein CASSLGLAETYEQYF.

CDR3 coding DNA: TGCGCCAGCAGTGAGTCATTAGCGGGAGTCCACGAGCAGTACTTC. This sequence encodes CASSESLAGVHEQYF. V and J are TRBV10-2 and TRBJ2-7, with TRBD2 matching 9 bases. The germline CDR1 and CDR2 sequences are WSHSY and SAAADI. J was trimmed by 5 bases and V by 0 bases; bases with no gene match: 5. There are 15 residues in the CDR3.

The chain combines TRBV28 with TRBJ1-1, with TRBD1 as a possible D gene (6 bases). This CDR3 region has 13 residues. Germline assignment: CDR1 MDHEN and CDR2 SYDVKM. Trimming removed 5 bases at V and 11 bases at J, with 18 bases between. This CDR3 is CASSGRGSAEAFF. The CDR3 DNA sequence: TGTGCCAGCAGTGGCAGGGGATCGGCGGAGGCTTTCTTT.

V is TRBV7-9 and J is TRBJ2-5, with 7 bases lining up with TRBD1. V was clipped by 4 bases and J by 1 base; unmatched bases: 6. The CDR3 runs 15 residues. In germline, CDR1 is SEHNR, CDR2 FQNEAQ (reference sequence). The CDR3 DNA reads TGTGCCAGCAGCTCTACCGACAGGGTCCAAGAGACCCAGTACTTC. It yields the protein CASSSTDRVQETQYF.

The chain couples TRBV27 to TRBJ2-1; 12 positions match TRBD2. Germline CDR1 MNHEY, CDR2 SMNVEV (reference sequence). The length of the CDR3 is 17 residues. The V gene end was trimmed by 2 bases and the J gene end by 8 bases; junction bases not matched to a gene: 10. CDR3 in DNA: TGTGCCAGCAGTTTACGGACTAGCGGGACTCTACGCGATGAGCAGTTCTTC. Protein product: CASSLRTSGTLRDEQFF.